Each of the 5 T cell receptor beta chains below was sequenced from the same sample in a study of blood T cell repertoires in COVID-19. Libraries were prepared by immunoSEQ multiplex PCR; TCRdb keeps only in-frame clonotypes and omits some of them. The table has approximately 300,000 clones, around 90% seen once. Input material: peripheral blood. The receptors originated from a woman aged 25-40 years with COVID-19, enrolled during active disease.

The chain combines TRBV7-9 with TRBJ2-3; maybe TRBD1 (7 bases). Per germline, CDR1 SEHNR and CDR2 FQNEAQ (reference sequence). Trimming pared 7 bases from V and 4 bases from J, leaving 12 bases between. The CDR3 is made up of 13 amino acids. The CDR3 sequence is CASIQGGADTQYF. CDR3 bases: TGTGCCAGCATCCAGGGGGGTGCAGATACGCAGTATTTT.

This sequence joins TRBV11-2 and TRBJ2-4, with a tentative D call TRBD2 (6 bases). CDR3 length equals 15 residues. Germline loops: CDR1 SGHAT, CDR2 FQNNGV. V lost 6 bases to trimming and J lost 6 bases, with 18 bases between them. The CDR3 coding sequence is TGTGCCAGCAGTTGGGTAGCGGTAGATCTAAACATTCAGTACTTC. Amino acid sequence: CASSWVAVDLNIQYF.

V is TRBV5-1 and J is TRBJ1-4, with TRBD1 matching 7 bases. Trimming cost V 2 bases and J 0 bases; bases outside gene matches: 13. CDR3 length: 19 residues. The germline V gene has CDR1 SGHRS and CDR2 YFSETQ. The CDR3 DNA reads TGCGCCAGCAGCTTCGGACAGGCCTCCGAGAGAACAACTAATGAAAAACTGTTTTTT. Protein sequence: CASSFGQASERTTNEKLFF.

The chain joins TRBV28 to TRBJ2-7; TRBD2 matches 7 bases. Unmatched junction bases numbered 10, after V lost 2 bases and J lost 3 bases. The germline V gene has CDR1 MDHEN and CDR2 SYDVKM. The CDR3 runs 16 residues. The CDR3 DNA reads as TGTGCCAGCAGTTTACCAACTAGCGAAATATACTACGAGCAGTACTTC. Its translation: CASSLPTSEIYYEQYF.

V usage is TRBV30 and J usage is TRBJ2-3; 8 bases are shared with TRBD2. The CDR3 runs to 15 residues. With V trimmed by 5 bases and J by 3 bases, 10 bases remained unmatched. Germline V lookup: CDR1 GTSNPN, CDR2 SVGIG (reference sequence). The CDR3 nucleotides are TGTGCCTGGCGCCACCTCGGGAGGGTGACAGATACGCAGTATTTT. This encodes CAWRHLGRVTDTQYF.